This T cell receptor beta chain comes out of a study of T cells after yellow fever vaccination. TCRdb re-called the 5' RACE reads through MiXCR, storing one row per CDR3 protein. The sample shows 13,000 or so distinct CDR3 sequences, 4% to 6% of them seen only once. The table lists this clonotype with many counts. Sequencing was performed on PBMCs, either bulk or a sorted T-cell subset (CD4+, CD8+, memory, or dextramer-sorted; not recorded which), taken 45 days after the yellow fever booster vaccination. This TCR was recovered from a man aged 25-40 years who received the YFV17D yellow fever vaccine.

CDR3 DNA: TGTGCCAGCAGTCTTTCCGCTGACAGTTACAGCTCTGGAAACACCATATATTTT. Protein sequence: CASSLSADSYSSGNTIYF. This chain uses TRBV12-3 or TRBV12-4 with TRBJ1-3, with TRBD1 as a possible D gene (5 bases). This CDR3 is built from 18 residues. Trimming removed 5 bases from V and 0 bases from J, with 20 bases in between.